This T cell receptor (beta chain) was found in a study of cytomegalovirus exposure and HLA in healthy donors. The PCR was carried out with 60 Vbeta primers and 13 Jbeta primers. The method was immunoSEQ multiplex PCR; TCRdb's version includes in-frame clones alone and lacks a portion of them. The sample has roughly 160,000 clones; 80% are singletons. About this clone: Its antigen is still unknown.

The study's findings and limits: Later genetic work tied a missense DCLRE1C variant to beta-chain V and J trimming. In a later analysis, TCR association rates varied by HLA locus: DRB1 most, HLA-C fewest. Researchers left out some V segments, among them TRBV6-2 and TRBV6-3, as indistinguishable.

Germline V gene lookup returns CDR1 SGDLS and CDR2 YYNGEE. There are 15 residues in the CDR3. V was pared by 6 bases and J by 0 bases, with 15 bases between. The sequence came from a woman aged 45-60 years in good health and CMV-seropositive. The chain uses TRBV9 and TRBJ1-1; D ambiguous. The sequenced sample was PBMCs. DNA of the CDR3: TGTGCCAGCACCCCACGAGGGAACTTGAACACTGAAGCTTTCTTT. Its protein product is CASTPRGNLNTEAFF.